Below, one T cell receptor beta chain is given with its context. This clonotype was counted many times. The target of this receptor is not known. No base-level quality is on record; no much larger clone is a single base apart. The data were taken from a study of regulatory T cells in long-lasting Graves disease (dated by TCRdb to the early 2020s). Some background on the complete study: Antithyroid drugs had been taken for less than 3 months by newly diagnosed Graves' disease patients. Peripheral blood TCR sequencing and RNA sequencing compared persistent Graves' disease patients with newly diagnosed Graves' disease patients. The study took place in China and was registered as a clinical trial. A total of around 35 samples underwent TCR sequencing: some 13 from persistent and around 20 from newly diagnosed Graves' disease patients. Broader findings and caveats from the paper: Because the primary lesion, thyroid tissue, could not be accessed, the study looked at peripheral blood alone. TRBV28, TRBJ1-2 and TRBJ2-5 were preferentially used in persistent disease, while TRBV20-1 and TRBJ2-1 were favored in newly diagnosed disease. The authors acknowledged the small sample size as a limitation that may reduce accuracy. Sequencing and analysis were limited to the TCR beta chain. Lower TCR Shannon entropy and fewer highly expanded clones were observed in persistent Graves' disease patients than in newly diagnosed patients, which suggested clonal expansion. Persistent patients shared more public clonotypes among themselves (around 3,000) than newly diagnosed patients did (over 900).

This sample's time point label indicates: newly diagnosed GD, antithyroid drugs for less than 3 months. For both TCR sequencing and RNA sequencing, RNA was extracted from PBMCs in TRIzol. The diagnosis of Graves' disease was made according to American Thyroid Association guidelines. Patients for the study were recruited at an endocrinology department in Xi'an, China. Each patient gave approximately 9.7 milliliters of peripheral blood, collected in an EDTA anticoagulant tube. Ficoll Paque Plus density gradient separation was used to isolate PBMCs, and no further T cell sorting was performed. An Agilent 2100 Bioanalyzer and agarose gel were used to check RNA quality, while a NanoDrop 2000 measured RNA concentration. Library generation was performed with multiplex PCR. TCRdb shows the sequencer as Illumina HiSeq 4000. TCR beta libraries were built with iRepertoire HTBI primers and Arm-PCR amplification of CDR3 regions. Before sequencing, the PCR products underwent gel purification. Under the source paper's analysis protocol: A total of some 65 TRBV and some 15 TRBJ segments were identified across samples and were used for gene usage analysis of CDR3 amino acid clonotypes. COPE and FqMerger were used to merge the filtered high-quality paired reads into contigs. BLAST was used to align contigs to IMGT TRBV, TRBD and TRBJ reference genes, with CDR3 defined following IMGT. Clonotypes above 0.1% frequency were classified as highly expanded clones. Shannon entropy served as the measure of repertoire diversity, while the Gini coefficient captured V-J evenness. A clonotype found in more than one individual was treated as public. Using fastp at Q25 and MiXCR, TCRdb reprocessed the public reads and kept productive beta chains. Identical CDR3 protein sequences are pooled into one entry, listed with their most common genes and DNA. The authors' filters were not applied to this entry. The sample table lists 200,000 to 250,000 distinct CDR3 sequences, 18% of them with a count of one. The ten largest clonotypes hold 22% of the sample.

Counted from cysteine to phenylalanine, this CDR3 has 17 amino acids. The DNA shown is the 51-base CDR3, in frame from base 1. Based on the germline V gene, the CDR1 and CDR2 sequences are MNHEY and SVGAGI. Ends trimmed: V by 0 bases, J by 6 bases; bases unmatched to a gene: 5. The chain is made from TRBV6-5 and TRBJ2-1; 13 central nucleotides agree with TRBD2. The sample in question was peripheral blood mononuclear cells (PBMCs), obtained at new diagnosis, from a patient treated with antithyroid drugs. This TCR derives from a female donor with Graves disease. CDR3 loop: CASSYSRTSGSFNEQFF. The nucleotide sequence is TGTGCCAGCAGTTACTCTAGGACTAGCGGGAGTTTCAATGAGCAGTTCTTC.